This passage covers 31 T cell receptor beta chains from one sample sequenced in a study of spatial heterogeneity in lung cancer. TCRdb passed the 5' RACE reads through MiXCR, listing each CDR3 protein once. The sample lists roughly 120,000 distinct CDR3 sequences, 12% occurring once. The time point was: blood at routine non-recurrence follow-up after resection. Tumor, nontumor lung or frozen PBMC supplied whole RNA that was sequenced unsorted. The sample was PBMCs, taken at follow-up. The receptors originated from a male donor with early-stage non-small cell lung cancer.

There are a few counts of this clonotype. The chain uses TRBV6-2 or TRBV6-3 and TRBJ1-5; TRBD1 aligns across 8 bases. CDR1 is MNHEY and CDR2 is SVGEGT in the germline V gene. The CDR3 spans 14 residues. The J segment lost 5 bases and the V segment lost 5 bases, leaving 5 bases of the junction unmatched. CDR3 in amino acids: CASSGSGGHQPQHF. The CDR3 DNA sequence: TGTGCCAGCAGTGGATCAGGGGGCCATCAGCCCCAGCATTTT.

This clonotype has at least ten counts. The rearrangement uses TRBV6-5 and TRBJ1-2; 7 positions match TRBD1. CDR1 MNHEY and CDR2 SVGAGI come from the germline V gene. This CDR3 contains 15 residues. V shed 4 bases, J shed 2 bases, and the junction held 7 bases outside the gene matches. As DNA, the CDR3 is TGTGCCAGCAGTTCCTCGACAGGGTTCAACTATGGCTACACCTTC. This translates into CASSSSTGFNYGYTF.

The CDR3 nucleotides are TGCGCCAGCAGCACCGGACAGGGGAAGGCAACTAATGAAAAACTGTTTTTT. Protein: CASSTGQGKATNEKLFF. The chain links TRBV5-1 to TRBJ1-4; TRBD1 agrees at 9 bases. The V segment lost 4 bases and the J segment 0 bases; nucleotides outside the gene matches: 7. The CDR3 is 17 amino acids. Germline V gives CDR1 SGHRS, CDR2 YFSETQ.

This clonotype came up many times. This sequence joins TRBV5-1 and TRBJ1-1, with a weak D call TRBD1 (5 bases). The CDR3 is 15 amino acids. The V gene's germline CDR1 is SGHRS and CDR2 YFSETQ. The V gene lost 0 bases and the J gene lost 5 bases, with 14 bases spanning the gap. CDR3 in DNA: TGCGCCAGCAGCTTGGCCTCCGGGGCCGGGACTGAAGCTTTCTTT. This translates into CASSLASGAGTEAFF.

In DNA form, the CDR3 reads TGTGCCACCAGTGACCCGACAGGAAAAAAAAACATTCAGTACTTC. Translating it yields CATSDPTGKKNIQYF. The genes are TRBV24-1 and TRBJ2-4; D is possibly TRBD1 (6 bases). Trimming cost V 4 bases and J 4 bases, with 13 bases left between them. CDR3 length: 15 amino acids. Per germline, CDR1 KGHDR and CDR2 SFDVKD.

The V call is TRBV10-3, the J call TRBJ1-5; D is undetermined. V lost 3 bases, J lost 3 bases, and 9 bases lay in between. This CDR3 contains 14 residues. CDR1 is ENHRY, CDR2 SYGVKD, per germline. The CDR3 DNA follows: TGTGCCATCAGTGACGGCAGAGTCAATCAGCCCCAGCATTTT. Its protein product is CAISDGRVNQPQHF.

There are many counts of this clonotype. This rearrangement joins TRBV6-1 to TRBJ1-5; D is perhaps TRBD1 (5 bases). Between the trimmed V and J ends, which lost 4 bases and 2 bases, there was a span of 12 bases. There are 15 residues in the CDR3. CDR1 and CDR2 (germline): MNHNS, SASEGT. DNA for the CDR3: TGTGCCAGCAGTGCCATGGGGGGGGGCAATCAGCCCCAGCATTTT. Residues: CASSAMGGGNQPQHF.

This clonotype appeared a few times. The rearrangement uses TRBV5-1 and TRBJ2-5, with TRBD2 identical over 11 bases. This CDR3 is 17 amino acids long. Trimming removed 2 bases from V and 2 bases from J; junction bases left unmatched: 8. The germline V gene has CDR1 SGHRS and CDR2 YFSETQ. CDR3 in DNA: TGCGCCAGCAGCTTAGGTAGCGGGGGGGCCAATCAAGAGACCCAGTACTTC. Its protein is CASSLGSGGANQETQYF.

There are a few counts of this clonotype. This chain connects TRBV7-9 to TRBJ1-4, with a possible D match to TRBD1 (5 bases). The V gene's germline CDR1 is SEHNR and CDR2 FQNEAQ (reference sequence). The CDR3 has 16 amino acids. Trimming removed 0 bases from V and 8 bases from J, with 16 bases in between. The CDR3 DNA reads as TGTGCCAGCAGCTTAGCATCGGCGGGGCAGAGGGAAAAACTGTTTTTT. Protein product: CASSLASAGQREKLFF.

This clonotype has more than one count but fewer than ten. CDR3 coding DNA: TGCGCCAGCAGCTCCCAGGGGGACACTGAAGCTTTCTTT. This translates into CASSSQGDTEAFF. The chain couples TRBV5-1 to TRBJ1-1, with TRBD1 identical over 7 bases. The germline CDR1 and CDR2 sequences are SGHRS and YFSETQ. The CDR3 has 13 amino acids. With V trimmed by 3 bases and J by 3 bases, 2 bases remained unmatched.

This clonotype was counted only a few times. The chain joins TRBV4-1 to TRBJ2-3; D could derive from TRBD1 or TRBD2 (5 bases each). V lost 4 bases to trimming and J lost 0 bases, with 11 bases between them. This CDR3 has 15 amino acids. Germline CDR1 reads MGHRA; CDR2 reads YSYEKL. This CDR3 is CASSRGAFSTDTQYF. In DNA, the CDR3 is TGCGCCAGCAGCCGAGGGGCGTTCAGCACAGATACGCAGTATTTT.

At least ten counts were recorded for this clonotype. The chain has TRBV9 and TRBJ1-6; a possible D gene is TRBD1 (6 bases). The CDR3 sequence is 15 residues long. Trimming removed 4 bases from V and 10 bases from J, with 18 bases in between. Per the germline V gene, CDR1 is SGDLS and CDR2 is YYNGEE. The CDR3 region is CASSLEGVVSSPLHF. Here the CDR3 DNA reads TGTGCCAGCAGCTTAGAGGGGGTAGTCTCGTCACCCCTCCACTTT.

The genes are TRBV20-1 and TRBJ1-5; TRBD1 agrees at 9 bases. The CDR3 consists of 16 residues. Germline V CDR1 and CDR2: DFQATT, SNEGSKA (reference sequence). Trimming took 0 bases from V and 5 from J; bases not matched to a gene: 8. In DNA form, the CDR3 reads TGCAGTGCTAGAGATTTTAGGACAGGGGAATATCAGCCCCAGCATTTT. Translation gives CSARDFRTGEYQPQHF.

The sample holds a few counts of this clonotype. This sequence joins TRBV10-3 and TRBJ2-1, with D possibly TRBD1 on 5 matching bases. Germline values: CDR1 ENHRY, CDR2 SYGVKD. Trimming took 2 bases from V and 4 from J, leaving 12 bases between them. The CDR3 is made up of 15 amino acids. The CDR3 region is CAISETTTVYNEQFF. CDR3 nucleotides: TGTGCCATCAGTGAGACCACGACAGTATACAATGAGCAGTTCTTC.

The chain carries TRBV12-3 or TRBV12-4 and TRBJ1-1; D remains unclear. This CDR3 contains 11 residues. Trimming left V 7 bases short and J 7 bases short, with 10 bases between. The CDR3 loop is CASTDGREAFF. CDR3 DNA sequence: TGTGCCAGCACCGATGGGCGTGAAGCTTTCTTT.

V gene TRBV19 combines with J gene TRBJ1-5, with 7 positions matching TRBD1. This CDR3 has 15 amino acids. Germline V gene sequence: CDR1 LNHDA, CDR2 SQIVND (reference sequence). Losses at the gene ends were 5 bases for V and 4 bases for J; bases not matched to a gene: 8. CDR3 amino acids: CASSPQKTGNQPQHF. DNA of the CDR3: TGTGCCAGTAGTCCCCAGAAGACAGGGAATCAGCCCCAGCATTTT.

This clonotype has at least ten counts. The chain carries TRBV12-3 or TRBV12-4 and TRBJ2-6; D not resolved. Trimming pared 6 bases from V and 0 bases from J, leaving 9 bases between. This CDR3 is 15 amino acids long. CDR3 region: CASSLSGSGANVLTF. The DNA of the CDR3 is TGTGCCAGCAGCCTCTCGGGCTCTGGGGCCAACGTCCTGACTTTC.

This chain links TRBV6-5 with TRBJ2-7; D might be TRBD1 (5 bases). CDR3 size: 15 residues. CDR1 and CDR2 from the germline V gene are MNHEY and SVGAGI. The ends were cut back, 2 bases at V and 0 bases at J, with 11 bases in the middle. DNA of the CDR3: TGTGCCAGCAGTTACGGCCGGACATACTCCTACGAGCAGTACTTC. Translation: CASSYGRTYSYEQYF.

This clonotype was seen a handful of times. V is TRBV15 and J is TRBJ2-3, with a possible D match to TRBD1 (6 bases). V was pared by 0 bases and J by 3 bases, with 10 bases between. This CDR3 has 15 residues. The germline V gene has CDR1 LNHNV and CDR2 YYDKDF (reference sequence). The CDR3 reads CATSRETGLTDTQYF. CDR3 DNA: TGTGCCACCAGCAGAGAAACAGGGCTGACAGATACGCAGTATTTT.

V and J are TRBV7-9 and TRBJ2-1; no definite D call. V gave up 3 bases and J gave up 15 bases, with 12 bases separating them. Germline V gene data show CDR1 as SEHNR and CDR2 as FQNEAQ (reference sequence). The CDR3 has 11 residues. CDR3 DNA: TGTGCCAGCAGCTTTCGTGAGCAGCCGTTCTTC. It yields the protein CASSFREQPFF.

At least ten counts were recorded for this clonotype. The chain combines TRBV10-3 with TRBJ2-7; D unclear. The germline gives CDR1 ENHRY, CDR2 SYGVKD. The CDR3 sequence is 12 residues long. V lost 6 bases, J lost 6 bases, and 12 bases lay in between. This chain's CDR3 is CAISPPRGEQYF. The CDR3 nucleotides read TGTGCCATCAGCCCCCCTCGTGGCGAGCAGTACTTC.

This clonotype was found many times. This chain uses TRBV29-1 with TRBJ1-4; the D is unclear. V dropped 6 bases and J dropped 7 bases, with 15 bases sitting between them. The CDR3 is 13 residues long. Per germline, CDR1 SQVTM and CDR2 ANQGSEA. The CDR3 loop reads CSVREGVGEKLFF. The CDR3 bases are TGCAGCGTACGGGAGGGAGTTGGTGAAAAACTGTTTTTT.

This clonotype has ten or more counts. V is TRBV20-1 and J is TRBJ2-1; 10 nucleotides match TRBD2. CDR1 and CDR2 from the germline V gene are DFQATT and SNEGSKA (reference sequence). The V segment lost 3 bases and the J segment 6 bases; nucleotides outside the gene matches: 8. CDR3 size: 15 residues. This CDR3 reads CSASPTSGWRNEQFF. CDR3 coding DNA: TGCAGTGCTAGCCCGACTAGCGGGTGGCGCAATGAGCAGTTCTTC.

This clonotype was counted only a few times. The chain couples TRBV12-3 or TRBV12-4 to TRBJ1-2; D is unclear. Between the trimmed V and J ends, which lost 4 bases and 4 bases, there was a span of 13 bases. The CDR3 sequence is 14 residues long. The CDR3 DNA is TGTGCCAGCAGTTCCCGTAACTCTGGCTATGGCTACACCTTC. Translating it yields CASSSRNSGYGYTF.

This clonotype has a handful of counts. This sequence joins TRBV6-2 or TRBV6-3 and TRBJ2-7, with D perhaps matching TRBD2 (5 bases). V gave up 0 bases and J gave up 4 bases, with 22 bases separating them. CDR1 and CDR2 (germline): MNHEY, SVGEGT. The CDR3 length is 18 residues. CDR3 loop: CASSYSYEFGASPYEQYF. In nucleotides, the CDR3 is TGTGCCAGCAGTTACTCGTATGAATTCGGAGCTAGCCCTTACGAGCAGTACTTC.

This clonotype has more than one count but fewer than ten. This chain links TRBV29-1 with TRBJ2-7, with D uncertain. CDR1 is SQVTM and CDR2 is ANQGSEA in the germline V gene. This CDR3 region has 13 residues. Trimming took 4 bases from V and 3 from J, leaving 13 bases between them. The CDR3 reads CSVGNRAGYEQYF. CDR3 bases: TGCAGCGTTGGTAATAGGGCAGGCTACGAGCAGTACTTC.

This clonotype was detected a few times. This rearrangement joins TRBV4-1 to TRBJ2-7, with a tentative D call TRBD1 (5 bases). Per the germline V gene, CDR1 is MGHRA and CDR2 is YSYEKL. The CDR3 loop spans 16 amino acids. V shed 0 bases and J shed 2 bases, with 14 bases lying between them. CDR3 coding DNA: TGCGCCAGCAGCCAAGATGCTCAGGGCCCCACCTACGAGCAGTACTTC. Its protein product is CASSQDAQGPTYEQYF.

This clonotype was counted ten times or more. V gene TRBV27 combines with J gene TRBJ2-7, with D perhaps assigned TRBD1 or TRBD2 (5 bases each). The CDR3 runs to 17 residues. CDR1 is MNHEY and CDR2 is SMNVEV in the germline V gene (reference sequence). V was pared by 5 bases and J by 1 base, with 21 bases between. The chain's CDR3 is CASSPEVGAFHSYEQYF. DNA of the CDR3: TGTGCCAGCAGTCCAGAGGTCGGGGCGTTCCATTCCTACGAGCAGTACTTC.

This chain uses TRBV5-1 with TRBJ2-7; TRBD1 might be the D (6 bases). Germline lookup yields CDR1 SGHRS and CDR2 YFSETQ. The V gene lost 0 bases and the J gene lost 6 bases, with 7 bases spanning the gap. The CDR3 extends over 12 amino acids. CDR3 protein: CASSLVQGEQYF. CDR3 in DNA: TGCGCCAGCAGCTTGGTACAGGGCGAGCAGTACTTC.

This clonotype was picked up a small number of times. V usage is TRBV6-2 or TRBV6-3 and J usage is TRBJ2-1; 9 nucleotides align to TRBD2. The CDR3 covers 17 residues. CDR1 is MNHEY and CDR2 is SVGEGT in the germline V gene. The ends lost 5 bases at V and 8 bases at J; junction bases unmatched: 16. The CDR3 region is CASSRIQRGATRDEQFF. As DNA, the CDR3 is TGTGCCAGCAGTCGGATTCAGCGGGGGGCCACGAGGGATGAGCAGTTCTTC.

V is TRBV12-3 or TRBV12-4 and J is TRBJ2-3, with TRBD1 as a possible D gene (6 bases). With 3 bases removed from V and 1 base from J, the gap between germline ends came to 11 bases. This CDR3 is built from 15 residues. CDR3 sequence: CASSFRGSGTDTQYF. CDR3 coding DNA: TGTGCCAGCAGTTTCAGGGGATCGGGCACAGATACGCAGTATTTT.